Included here is one T cell receptor beta chain sequence, with context. Antigen unknown. The germline CDR1 and CDR2 sequences are LNHNV and YYDKDF (reference sequence). V was pared by 0 bases and J by 4 bases, with 13 bases of the junction left unmatched. The CDR3 extends over 18 amino acids. This specimen comes from a study of T cell responses to AZD1222 COVID-19 vaccine. Using immunoSEQ multiplex PCR, the repertoire was profiled, and TCRdb retains in-frame clones only, with some absent. This sample has some 110,000 clones, with 85% to 95% found just once. General observations from the study: With dominance at 160-218 and 743-854, vaccine-associated CD4 TCRs spanned spike. Spike-specific TCR breadth and depth both grew after two AZD1222 doses. Clonal diversity was possibly underestimated, and white British individuals and females predominated among donors.

This TCR came from an adult who received the AZD1222 COVID-19 vaccine. J is TRBJ2-3 and V is TRBV15; TRBD2 aligns across 7 bases. The sample was peripheral blood, taken 28 days after the second AZD1222 dose. For the CDR3, the DNA is TGTGCCACCAGCAGAGATCTCGGGGAGGGAGGGCCTTCAGATACGCAGTATTTT. Its protein product is CATSRDLGEGGPSDTQYF.